These T cell receptor beta chains were read from a single sample in a study of somatic mutations in cytotoxic T cells in rheumatoid arthritis. Profiled with immunoSEQ multiplex PCR; TCRdb holds only in-frame clones, not every one. The table lists approximately 11,000 clones, 74% of them singletons, with more than 9.5% in the top ten. Input material: CD8+ T cells sorted from blood. The receptors shown here come from a man between 70 and 80 years old in good health. CDR3s include the opening cysteine and the closing phenylalanine or tryptophan. Each record gives: J gene, D gene, clone size, CDR3 length, V gene, CDR3 DNA, CDR3 protein. A D gene is named only where the DNA matches it firmly. Clone sizes are given selectively: once, few, many, or a class where the clone is expanded.

>TRBJ1-1|-|once|14|TRBV2
TGTGCCAGCAGTGAGACAGGTGAGAACACTGAAGCTTTCTTT
CASSETGENTEAFF
>TRBJ2-4|TRBD1|-|14|TRBV27
TGTGCCAGCAGTTCTTTGACAGGGAAAAACATTCAGTACTTC
CASSSLTGKNIQYF
>TRBJ2-3|-|once|15|TRBV10-3
TGTGCCATCGGGGGCCGGGGTGGTGACACAGATACGCAGTATTTT
CAIGGRGGDTDTQYF
>TRBJ2-2|-|-|16|TRBV13
TGTGCCAGCAGCGCCCTAGTACAGGGTGACACCGGGGAGCTGTTTTTT
CASSALVQGDTGELFF
>TRBJ2-7|-|-|15|TRBV11-2
TGTGCCAGCAGTTCCTCCGGGACACGGGCCCTCGAGCAGTACTTC
CASSSSGTRALEQYF
>TRBJ1-4|-|-|12|TRBV11-2
TGTGCCAGCAGCTACCTCGGGGACGGGCTGTTTTTT
CASSYLGDGLFF
>TRBJ1-1|-|-|12|TRBV19
TGTGCCAGCACTATTGGGGGTGTGGGAGCTTTCTTT
CASTIGGVGAFF
>TRBJ1-2|TRBD1|-|15|TRBV11-2
TGTGCCAGCACCCATTGGACAGGGGGCGAGTATGGCTACACCTTC
CASTHWTGGEYGYTF
>TRBJ2-3|-|-|14|TRBV9
TGTGCCAGCAGCGTAGAGGATGCCACAGATACGCAGTATTTT
CASSVEDATDTQYF
>TRBJ1-5|TRBD1|-|15|TRBV2
TGTGCCAGCACCAATCAAGACAGGGCCTATCAGCCCCAGCATTTT
CASTNQDRAYQPQHF
>TRBJ2-2|TRBD2|once|18|TRBV28
TGTGCCAGCAGGGCCGCTATAGCGGGAGGGCCGAAGGGCGGGGAGCTGTTTTTT
CASRAAIAGGPKGGELFF
>TRBJ2-7|TRBD2|-|14|TRBV14
TGTGCCAGCAGCACTCGGACTAGCCCCTCCGAGCAGTACTTC
CASSTRTSPSEQYF
>TRBJ1-6|-|few|14|TRBV4-2
TGTGCCAGCAGCCAAGGACAGGAAAATTCACCCCTCCACTTT
CASSQGQENSPLHF
>TRBJ1-1|-|-|13|TRBV5-6
TGTGCCAGCAGCTTGGGCGTGGGTACTGAAGCTTTCTTT
CASSLGVGTEAFF
>TRBJ1-2|TRBD1|-|15|TRBV27
TGTGCCAGCAGTTTACTTGGACAGGGGGCATCAGGATACACCTTC
CASSLLGQGASGYTF
>TRBJ2-1|-|once|14|TRBV11-3
TGTGCCAGCAGCCTAGGGGCAGGCAACAATGAGCAGTTCTTC
CASSLGAGNNEQFF
>TRBJ2-4|-|-|12|TRBV28
TGTGCCAGCAGACAGACCAAAAACATTCAGTACTTC
CASRQTKNIQYF